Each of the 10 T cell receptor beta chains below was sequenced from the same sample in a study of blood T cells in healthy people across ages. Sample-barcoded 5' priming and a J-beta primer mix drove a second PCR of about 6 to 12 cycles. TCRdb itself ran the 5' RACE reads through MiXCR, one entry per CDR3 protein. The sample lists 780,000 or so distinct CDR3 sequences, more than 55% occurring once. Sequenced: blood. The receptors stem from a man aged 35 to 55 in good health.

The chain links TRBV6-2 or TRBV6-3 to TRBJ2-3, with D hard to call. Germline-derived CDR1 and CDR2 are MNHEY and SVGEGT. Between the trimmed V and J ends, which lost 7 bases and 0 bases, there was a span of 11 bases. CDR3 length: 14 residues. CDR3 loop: CASIPLGSTDTQYF. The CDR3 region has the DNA TGTGCCAGCATCCCCCTGGGCAGCACAGATACGCAGTATTTT.

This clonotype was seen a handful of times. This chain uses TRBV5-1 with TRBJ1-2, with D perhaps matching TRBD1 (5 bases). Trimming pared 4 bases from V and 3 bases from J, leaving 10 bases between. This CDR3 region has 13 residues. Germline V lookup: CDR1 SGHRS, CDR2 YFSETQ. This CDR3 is CASSDSYYYGYTF. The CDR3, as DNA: TGCGCCAGCAGCGACAGCTACTACTATGGCTACACCTTC.

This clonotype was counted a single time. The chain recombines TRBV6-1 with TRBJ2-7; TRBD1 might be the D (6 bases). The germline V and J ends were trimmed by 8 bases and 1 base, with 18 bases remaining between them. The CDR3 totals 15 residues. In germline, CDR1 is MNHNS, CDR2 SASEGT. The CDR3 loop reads CASPPPGHPSYEQYF. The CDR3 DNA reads TGTGCCAGCCCCCCACCGGGACACCCGTCCTACGAGCAGTACTTC.

CDR3 nucleotide sequence: TGTGCCAGCAGCTTAAACGGAGCGGGGGCCCAAGAGACCCAGTACTTC. Its protein product is CASSLNGAGAQETQYF. This chain connects TRBV7-3 to TRBJ2-5, with 8 positions matching TRBD2. Trimming removed 1 base from V and 1 base from J; junction bases left unmatched: 5. Per the germline V gene, CDR1 is SGHTA and CDR2 is FQGTGA. This CDR3 comprises 16 residues.

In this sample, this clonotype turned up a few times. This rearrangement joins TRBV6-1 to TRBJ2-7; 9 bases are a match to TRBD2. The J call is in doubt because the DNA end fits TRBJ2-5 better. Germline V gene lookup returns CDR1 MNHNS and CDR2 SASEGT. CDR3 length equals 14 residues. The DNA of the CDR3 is TGTGCCAGCAGTGAAGTGCGGGGGGGAGAGACCCAGTACTTC. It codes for CASSEVRGGETQYF.

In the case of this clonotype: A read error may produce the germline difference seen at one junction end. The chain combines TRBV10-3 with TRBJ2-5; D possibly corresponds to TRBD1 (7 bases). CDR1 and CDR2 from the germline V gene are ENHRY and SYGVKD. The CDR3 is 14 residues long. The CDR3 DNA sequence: TGTACCATCAGGGGGGACAGTCAAATGGAGACCCAGTACTTC. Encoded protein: CTIRGDSQMETQYF.

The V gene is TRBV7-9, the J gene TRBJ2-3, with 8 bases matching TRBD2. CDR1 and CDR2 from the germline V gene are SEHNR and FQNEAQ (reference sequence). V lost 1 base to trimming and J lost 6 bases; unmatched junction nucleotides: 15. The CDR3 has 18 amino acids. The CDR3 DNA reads TGTGCCAGCAGCTTAGGAGCGGGGGAGGGGACCGCACGCGATACGCAGTATTTT. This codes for CASSLGAGEGTARDTQYF.

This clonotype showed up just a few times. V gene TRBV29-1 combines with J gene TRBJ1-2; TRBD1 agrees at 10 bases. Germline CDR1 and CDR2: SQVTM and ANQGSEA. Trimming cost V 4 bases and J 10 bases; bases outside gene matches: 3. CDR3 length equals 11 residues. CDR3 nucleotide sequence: TGCAGCGTTGGGGACAGGGGCCTCTACACCTTC. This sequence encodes CSVGDRGLYTF.

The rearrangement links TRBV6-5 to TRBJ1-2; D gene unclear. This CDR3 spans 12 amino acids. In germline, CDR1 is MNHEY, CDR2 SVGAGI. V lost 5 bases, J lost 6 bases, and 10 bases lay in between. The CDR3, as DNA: TGTGCCAGCAGTACTTACAAAAATGGCTACACCTTC. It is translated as CASSTYKNGYTF.

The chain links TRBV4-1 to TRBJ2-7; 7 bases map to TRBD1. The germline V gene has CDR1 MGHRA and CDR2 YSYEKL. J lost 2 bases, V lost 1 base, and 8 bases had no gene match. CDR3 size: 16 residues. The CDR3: CASSQAADRPTYEQYF. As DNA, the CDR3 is TGCGCCAGCAGCCAAGCCGCGGACAGGCCTACCTACGAGCAGTACTTC.